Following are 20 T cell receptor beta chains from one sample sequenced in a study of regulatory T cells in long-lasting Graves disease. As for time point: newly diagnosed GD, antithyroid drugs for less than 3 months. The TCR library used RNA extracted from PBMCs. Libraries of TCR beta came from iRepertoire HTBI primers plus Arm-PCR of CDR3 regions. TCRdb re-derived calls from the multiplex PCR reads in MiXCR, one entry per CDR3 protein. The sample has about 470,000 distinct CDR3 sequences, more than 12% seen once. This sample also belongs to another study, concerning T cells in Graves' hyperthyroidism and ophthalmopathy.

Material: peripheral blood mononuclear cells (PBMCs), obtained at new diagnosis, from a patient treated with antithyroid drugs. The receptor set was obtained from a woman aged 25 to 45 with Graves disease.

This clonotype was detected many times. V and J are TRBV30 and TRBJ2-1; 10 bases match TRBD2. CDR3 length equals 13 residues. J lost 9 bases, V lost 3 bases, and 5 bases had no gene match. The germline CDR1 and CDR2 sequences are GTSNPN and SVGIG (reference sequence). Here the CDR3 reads CAWRSSGSGEQFF. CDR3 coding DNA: TGTGCCTGGAGGTCTAGCGGGAGTGGTGAGCAGTTCTTC.

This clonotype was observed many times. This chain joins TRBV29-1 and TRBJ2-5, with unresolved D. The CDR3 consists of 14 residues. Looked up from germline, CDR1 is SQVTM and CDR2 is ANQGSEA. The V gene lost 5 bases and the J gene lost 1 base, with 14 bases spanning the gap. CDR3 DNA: TGCAGCGTTCTGGAGCGCCGACTCCAAGAGACCCAGTACTTC. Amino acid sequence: CSVLERRLQETQYF. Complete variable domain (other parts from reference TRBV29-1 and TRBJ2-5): SAVISQKPSRDICQRGTSLTIQCQVDSQVTMMFWYRQQPGQSLTLIATANQGSEATYESGFVIDKFPISRPNLTFSTLTVSNMSPEDSSIYLCSVLERRLQETQYFGPGTRLLVL.

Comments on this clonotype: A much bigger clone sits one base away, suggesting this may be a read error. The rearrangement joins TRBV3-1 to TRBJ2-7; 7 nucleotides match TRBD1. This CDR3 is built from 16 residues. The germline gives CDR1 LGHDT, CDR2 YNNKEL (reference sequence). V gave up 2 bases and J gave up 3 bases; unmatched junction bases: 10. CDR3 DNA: TGTGCCAGCAGCCAAAGAAAGGGGGCAGGGAGCTACGAGCAGTACTTC. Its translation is CASSQRKGAGSYEQYF.

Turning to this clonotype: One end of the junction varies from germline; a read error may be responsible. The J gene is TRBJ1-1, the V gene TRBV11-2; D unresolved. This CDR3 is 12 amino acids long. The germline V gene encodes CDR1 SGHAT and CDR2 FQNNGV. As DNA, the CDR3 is TGTGTCAGCCAGGTCCTGGGCACTGAAGCTTTCTTT. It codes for CVSQVLGTEAFF.

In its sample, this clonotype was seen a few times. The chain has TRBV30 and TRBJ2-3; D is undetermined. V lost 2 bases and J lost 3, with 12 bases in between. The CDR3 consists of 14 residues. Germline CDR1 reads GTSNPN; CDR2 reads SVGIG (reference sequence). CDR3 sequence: CAWSKLAGTDTQYF. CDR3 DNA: TGTGCCTGGAGTAAGTTAGCTGGGACAGATACGCAGTATTTT.

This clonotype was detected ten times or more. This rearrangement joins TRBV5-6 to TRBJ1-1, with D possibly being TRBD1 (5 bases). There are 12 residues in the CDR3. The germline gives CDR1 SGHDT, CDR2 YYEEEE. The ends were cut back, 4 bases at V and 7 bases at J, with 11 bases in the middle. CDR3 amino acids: CASSRGGVEAFF. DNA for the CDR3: TGTGCCAGCAGCCGTGGGGGAGTTGAAGCTTTCTTT.

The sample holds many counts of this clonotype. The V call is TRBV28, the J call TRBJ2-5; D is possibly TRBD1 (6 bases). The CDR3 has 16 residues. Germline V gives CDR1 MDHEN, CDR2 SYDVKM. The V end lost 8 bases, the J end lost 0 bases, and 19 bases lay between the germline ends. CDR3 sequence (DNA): TGTGCCAGCGAGACCGGACAGACGTACCACCAAGAGACCCAGTACTTC. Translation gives CASETGQTYHQETQYF.

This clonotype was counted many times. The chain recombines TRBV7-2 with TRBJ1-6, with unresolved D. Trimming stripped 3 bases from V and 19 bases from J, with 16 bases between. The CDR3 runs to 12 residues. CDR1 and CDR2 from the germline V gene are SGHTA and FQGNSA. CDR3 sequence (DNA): TGTGCCAGCAGCTTCGATTATGGAACTCTACACTTT. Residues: CASSFDYGTLHF.

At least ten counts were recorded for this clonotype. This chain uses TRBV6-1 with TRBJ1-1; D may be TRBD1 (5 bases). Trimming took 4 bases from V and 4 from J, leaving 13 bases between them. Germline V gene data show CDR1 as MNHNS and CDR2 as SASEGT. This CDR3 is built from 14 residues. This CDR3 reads CASSVEGFGTEAFF. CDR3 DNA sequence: TGTGCCAGCAGTGTAGAGGGGTTTGGCACTGAAGCTTTCTTT.

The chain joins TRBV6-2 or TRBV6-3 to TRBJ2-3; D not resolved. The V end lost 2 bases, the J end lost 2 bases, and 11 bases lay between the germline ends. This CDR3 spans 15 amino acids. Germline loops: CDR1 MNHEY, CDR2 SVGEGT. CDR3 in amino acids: CASSYKLSPTDTQYF. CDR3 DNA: TGTGCCAGCAGTTACAAGTTATCTCCCACAGATACGCAGTATTTT.

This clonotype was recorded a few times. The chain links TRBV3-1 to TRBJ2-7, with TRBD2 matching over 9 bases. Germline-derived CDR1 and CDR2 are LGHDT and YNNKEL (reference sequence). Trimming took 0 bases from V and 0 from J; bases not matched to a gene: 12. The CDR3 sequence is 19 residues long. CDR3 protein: CASSQDLSGTSRLSYEQYF. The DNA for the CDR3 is TGTGCCAGCAGCCAAGATTTGTCCGGGACTAGCAGGCTCTCCTACGAGCAGTACTTC.

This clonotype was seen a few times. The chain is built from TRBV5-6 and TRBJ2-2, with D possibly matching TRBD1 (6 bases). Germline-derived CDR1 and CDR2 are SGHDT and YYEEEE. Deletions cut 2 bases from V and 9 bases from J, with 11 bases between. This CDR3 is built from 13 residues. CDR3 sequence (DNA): TGTGCCAGCAGCTTACAGGGTCGGAGGGAGCTGTTTTTT. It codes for CASSLQGRRELFF.

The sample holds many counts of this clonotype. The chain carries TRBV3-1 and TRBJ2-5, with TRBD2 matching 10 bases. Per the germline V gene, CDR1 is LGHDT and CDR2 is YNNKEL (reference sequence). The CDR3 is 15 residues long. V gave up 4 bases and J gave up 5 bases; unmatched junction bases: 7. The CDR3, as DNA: TGTGCCAGCAGCCGAAGCGGGAGGGCCAGCGAGACCCAGTACTTC. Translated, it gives CASSRSGRASETQYF.

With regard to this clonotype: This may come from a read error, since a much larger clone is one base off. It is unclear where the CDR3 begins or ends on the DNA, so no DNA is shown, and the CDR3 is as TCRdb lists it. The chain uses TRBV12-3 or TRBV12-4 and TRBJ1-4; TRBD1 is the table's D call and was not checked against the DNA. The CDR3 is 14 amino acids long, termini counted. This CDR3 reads CASSFGRGNEKLSF.

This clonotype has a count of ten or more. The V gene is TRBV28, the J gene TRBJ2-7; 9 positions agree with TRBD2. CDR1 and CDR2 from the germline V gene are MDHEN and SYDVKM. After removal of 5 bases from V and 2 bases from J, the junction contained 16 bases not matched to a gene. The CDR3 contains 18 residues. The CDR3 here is CASSPPAGGTYAPYEQYF. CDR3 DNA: TGTGCCAGCAGTCCTCCAGCGGGAGGCACCTATGCTCCCTACGAGCAGTACTTC.

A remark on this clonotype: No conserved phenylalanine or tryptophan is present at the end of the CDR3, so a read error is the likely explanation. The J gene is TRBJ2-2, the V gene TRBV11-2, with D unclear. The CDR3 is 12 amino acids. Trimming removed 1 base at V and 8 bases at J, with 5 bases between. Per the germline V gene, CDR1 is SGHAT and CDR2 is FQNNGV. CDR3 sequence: CASSLGAGELFS. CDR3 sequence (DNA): TGTGCCAGCAGCTTAGGGGCTGGGGAGCTGTTTTCT.

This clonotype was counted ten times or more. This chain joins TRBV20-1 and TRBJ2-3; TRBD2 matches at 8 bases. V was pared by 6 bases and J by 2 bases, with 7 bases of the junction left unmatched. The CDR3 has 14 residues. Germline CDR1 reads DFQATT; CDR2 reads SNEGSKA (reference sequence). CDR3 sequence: CSAAGTRSTDTQYF. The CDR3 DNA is TGCAGTGCGGCCGGGACTAGGTCCACAGATACGCAGTATTTT.

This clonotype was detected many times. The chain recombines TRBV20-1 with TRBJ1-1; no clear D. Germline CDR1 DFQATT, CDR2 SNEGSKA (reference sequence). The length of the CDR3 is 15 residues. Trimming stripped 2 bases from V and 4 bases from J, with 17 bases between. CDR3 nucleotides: TGCAGTGCTAGATCCACGCTAGAGGGCACCACTGAAGCTTTCTTT. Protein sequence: CSARSTLEGTTEAFF.

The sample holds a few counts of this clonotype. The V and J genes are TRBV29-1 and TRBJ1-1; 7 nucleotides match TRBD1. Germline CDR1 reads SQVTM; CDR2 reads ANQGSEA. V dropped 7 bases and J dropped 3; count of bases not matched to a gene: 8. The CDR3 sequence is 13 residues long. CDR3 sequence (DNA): TGCAGCGCCATGGGCAGGGGGGACACTGAAGCTTTCTTT. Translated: CSAMGRGDTEAFF.

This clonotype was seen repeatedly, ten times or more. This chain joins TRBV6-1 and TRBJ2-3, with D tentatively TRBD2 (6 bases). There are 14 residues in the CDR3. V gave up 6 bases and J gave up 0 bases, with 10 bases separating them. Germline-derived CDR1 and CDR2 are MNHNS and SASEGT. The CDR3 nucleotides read TGTGCCAGCAGGAGGAGGGAGAGCACAGATACGCAGTATTTT. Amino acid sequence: CASRRRESTDTQYF.